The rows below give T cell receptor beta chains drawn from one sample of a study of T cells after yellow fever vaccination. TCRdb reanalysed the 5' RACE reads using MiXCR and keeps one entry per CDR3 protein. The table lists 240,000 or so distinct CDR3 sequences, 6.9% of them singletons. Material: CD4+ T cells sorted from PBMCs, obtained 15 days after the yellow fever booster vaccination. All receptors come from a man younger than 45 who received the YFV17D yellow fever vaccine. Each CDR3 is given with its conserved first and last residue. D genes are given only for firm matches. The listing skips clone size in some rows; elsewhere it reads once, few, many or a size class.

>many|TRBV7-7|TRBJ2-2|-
CASSLGVGELFF
TGTGCTAGCAGCTTAGGGGTCGGGGAGCTGTTTTTT
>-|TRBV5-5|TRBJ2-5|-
CASSPGDQGTQYF
TGTGCCAGCAGCCCCGGCGACCAAGGGACCCAGTACTTC
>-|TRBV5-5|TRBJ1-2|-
CASSLVISVQADGYTF
TGTGCCAGCAGCTTGGTAATATCGGTGCAGGCCGATGGCTACACCTTC
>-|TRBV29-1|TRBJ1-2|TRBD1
CSVGQGLGGYTF
TGCAGCGTTGGACAGGGCCTGGGGGGCTACACCTTC
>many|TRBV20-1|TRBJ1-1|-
CSARRAGWGTEAFF
TGCAGTGCTAGAAGAGCAGGGTGGGGCACTGAAGCTTTCTTT
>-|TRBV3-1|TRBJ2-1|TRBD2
CASSQSGRTREQFF
TGTGCCAGCAGCCAAAGCGGGAGGACCCGTGAGCAGTTCTTC
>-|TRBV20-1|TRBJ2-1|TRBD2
CSADPSGRFYEQFF
TGCAGTGCTGATCCTAGCGGGAGGTTTTATGAGCAGTTCTTC
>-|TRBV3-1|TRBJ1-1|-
CASSLPRGGNTEAFF
TGTGCCAGCAGCCTCCCGAGGGGGGGGAACACTGAAGCTTTCTTT
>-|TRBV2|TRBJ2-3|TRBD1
CASTTFGQGGTDTQYF
TGTGCCAGTACTACCTTTGGACAGGGGGGCACAGATACGCAGTATTTT
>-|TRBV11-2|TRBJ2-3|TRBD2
CASHPYGRGLAGGARDTQYF
TGTGCCAGCCATCCATACGGTCGAGGACTAGCGGGAGGGGCGAGGGATACGCAGTATTTT
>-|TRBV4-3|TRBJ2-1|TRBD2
CASSQDQFGRQQFF
TGCGCCAGCAGCCAAGATCAGTTCGGGAGGCAGCAGTTCTTC
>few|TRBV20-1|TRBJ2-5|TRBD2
CTLGGRASGETQYF
TGCACCTTGGGCGGGAGGGCCTCCGGCGAGACCCAGTACTTC
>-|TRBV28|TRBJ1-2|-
CASSFNGYGGYTF
TGTGCCAGCAGTTTTAACGGTTACGGTGGCTACACCTTC
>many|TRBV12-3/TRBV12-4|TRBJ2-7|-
CASSLQGASVYEQYF
TGTGCCAGCAGTCTCCAAGGCGCTAGTGTCTACGAGCAGTACTTC
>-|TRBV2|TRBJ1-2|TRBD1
CASRPDRGLYGYTF
TGTGCCAGCAGGCCGGACAGGGGGCTATATGGCTACACCTTC
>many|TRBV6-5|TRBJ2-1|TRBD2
CASSLRTSGFYNEQFF
TGTGCCAGCAGTTTGAGGACTAGCGGATTCTACAATGAGCAGTTCTTC
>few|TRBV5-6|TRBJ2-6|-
CASSGVGGANVLTF
TGTGCCAGCAGCGGGGTGGGTGGGGCCAACGTCCTGACTTTC
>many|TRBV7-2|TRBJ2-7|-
CASSFGLEQYF
TGTGCCAGCAGCTTTGGGTTGGAGCAGTACTTC
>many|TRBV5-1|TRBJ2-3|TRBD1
CASSLGIGQVLDTQYF
TGCGCCAGCAGCTTGGGGATCGGACAGGTGTTAGATACGCAGTATTTT
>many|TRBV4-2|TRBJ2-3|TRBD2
CASSQDGTSFSDTQYF
TGTGCCAGCAGCCAAGATGGGACTAGTTTCTCAGATACGCAGTATTTT
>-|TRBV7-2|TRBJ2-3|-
CASRPSGSTDTQYF
TGTGCCAGCAGACCGAGCGGGAGCACAGATACGCAGTATTTT
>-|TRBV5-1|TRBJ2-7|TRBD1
CASSNRDRGLEQYF
TGCGCCAGCAGCAACCGGGACAGGGGGCTCGAGCAGTACTTC
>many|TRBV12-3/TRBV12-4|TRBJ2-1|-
CASGLSTPYNEQFF
TGTGCCAGCGGACTTTCCACCCCCTACAATGAGCAGTTCTTC
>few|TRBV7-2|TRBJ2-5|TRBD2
CASSTGLAGGQETQYF
TGTGCCAGCAGTACCGGACTAGCGGGTGGCCAAGAGACCCAGTACTTC
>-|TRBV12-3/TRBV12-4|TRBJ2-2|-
CASSTTRGGTGELFF
TGTGCCAGCAGTACCACCAGGGGAGGCACCGGGGAGCTGTTTTTT
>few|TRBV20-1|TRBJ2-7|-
CSARDGSQPYEQYF
TGCAGTGCTAGAGATGGGTCACAGCCCTACGAGCAGTACTTC
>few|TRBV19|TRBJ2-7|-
CASSISGDLYEQYF
TGTGCCAGTAGTATCTCAGGGGATCTCTACGAGCAGTACTTC
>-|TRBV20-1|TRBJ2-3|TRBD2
CSATSTSGATDTQYF
TGCAGTGCCACCTCGACTAGCGGGGCAACAGATACGCAGTATTTT
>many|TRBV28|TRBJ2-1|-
CASIAGQGYNEQFF
TGTGCCAGCATTGCAGGGCAAGGGTACAATGAGCAGTTCTTC
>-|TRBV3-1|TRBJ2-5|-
CASSQERVAQYF
TGTGCCAGCAGCCAAGAGAGGGTGGCCCAGTACTTC
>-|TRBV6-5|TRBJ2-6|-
CASRLTSGANVLTF
TGTGCCAGCCGCTTGACATCTGGGGCCAACGTCCTGACTTTC
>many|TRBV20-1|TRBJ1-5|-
CSASDSYQPQHF
TGCAGTGCTAGTGACAGTTATCAGCCCCAGCATTTT
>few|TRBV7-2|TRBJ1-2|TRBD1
CASSSRLDRRNGYTF
TGTGCCAGCAGCTCTCGATTGGACAGGCGCAATGGCTACACCTTC
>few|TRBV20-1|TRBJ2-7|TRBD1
CSARVGTGAFTYEQYF
TGCAGTGCTAGAGTCGGGACAGGGGCCTTTACCTACGAGCAGTACTTC
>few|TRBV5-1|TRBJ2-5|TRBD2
CASSPRTSGEGTQYF
TGCGCCAGCAGCCCTAGGACTAGCGGAGAGGGGACCCAGTACTTC
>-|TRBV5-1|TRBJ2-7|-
CASSLEGRSPYEQYF
TGCGCCAGCAGCTTGGAGGGGAGATCCCCCTACGAGCAGTACTTC
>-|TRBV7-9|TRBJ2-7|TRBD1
CASSSADRGQGMFGQYF
TGTGCCAGCAGCTCGGCTGACAGGGGGCAAGGGATGTTTGGGCAGTACTTC
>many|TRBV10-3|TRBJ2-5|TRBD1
CAISLQGAGETQYF
TGTGCCATCAGCTTACAGGGGGCTGGGGAGACCCAGTACTTC
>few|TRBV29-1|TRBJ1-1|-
CSVYDSRTEAFF
TGCAGCGTTTACGACAGTCGGACTGAAGCTTTCTTT
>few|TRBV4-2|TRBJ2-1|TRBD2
CASSKGTSGSLEQFF
TGTGCCAGCAGCAAAGGGACTAGCGGGAGTCTGGAGCAGTTCTTC
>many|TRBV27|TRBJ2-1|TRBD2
CASSLSGTSGSSYNEQFF
TGTGCCAGCAGTTTATCTGGGACTAGCGGGAGCTCCTACAATGAGCAGTTCTTC